These 21 T cell receptor beta chains were all obtained from the same sample, sequenced in a study of cytomegalovirus exposure and HLA in healthy donors. PCR amplification relied on 60 Vbeta primers (plus 13 Jbeta primers). TCRdb keeps only in-frame clones here, not all; method: immunoSEQ multiplex PCR. The table lists about 150,000 clones, roughly 70% of them singletons. The material sequenced was PBMCs. These receptor sequences come from a man aged 25-40 years in good health and CMV-seronegative.

In the case of this clone: The sample holds other DNA sequences that translate to the same CDR3. V usage is TRBV19 and J usage is TRBJ2-1; TRBD2 aligns across 7 bases. CDR3 length: 12 amino acids. J lost 9 bases, V lost 5 bases, and 4 bases had no gene match. Germline V gene lookup returns CDR1 LNHDA and CDR2 SQIVND (reference sequence). As DNA, the CDR3 is TGTGCCAGTAGTTCGCCGGGGGGTGAGCAGTTCTTC. Protein product: CASSSPGGEQFF.

The V gene is TRBV4-1, the J gene TRBJ2-1; D is perhaps TRBD2 (6 bases). CDR1 and CDR2 from the germline V gene are MGHRA and YSYEKL. The CDR3 has 15 amino acids. Trimming took 3 bases from V and 6 from J, leaving 15 bases between them. CDR3 amino acids: CASSQSGGAGNEQFF. For the CDR3, the DNA is TGCGCCAGCAGCCAGAGCGGAGGGGCGGGCAATGAGCAGTTCTTC.

The genes are TRBV28 and TRBJ1-1; weak D call: TRBD1 (6 bases). CDR1 MDHEN and CDR2 SYDVKM come from the germline V gene. The CDR3 sequence is 13 residues long. V was shortened by 6 bases and J by 7 bases, with 15 bases between the two germline ends. CDR3 sequence (DNA): TGTGCCAGCAGATACACAGGGATTGGTGAAGCTTTCTTT. This gives the protein CASRYTGIGEAFF.

The chain joins TRBV10-1 to TRBJ2-5; D is possibly TRBD2 (5 bases). This CDR3 has 14 amino acids. Between the trimmed V and J ends, which lost 8 bases and 1 base, there was a span of 14 bases. The V gene's germline CDR1 is WNHNN and CDR2 SYGVQD (reference sequence). The CDR3 DNA sequence: TGCGCCAGCGACGCGGGTACTTCCCAAGAGACCCAGTACTTC. Translated: CASDAGTSQETQYF.

The CDR3 region is CASSSDSRLGYEQYF. The CDR3 DNA reads as TGTGCCAGCAGTTCGGACAGTCGATTGGGTTACGAGCAGTACTTC. The gene calls are TRBV27 and TRBJ2-7; the D gene is possibly TRBD1 (6 bases). Germline-derived CDR1 and CDR2 are MNHEY and SMNVEV (reference sequence). Trimming removed 4 bases from V and 4 bases from J, with 17 bases in between. This CDR3 is 15 amino acids long.

V is TRBV27 and J is TRBJ1-2; 7 bases are shared with TRBD1. From germline, CDR1 is MNHEY and CDR2 SMNVEV (reference sequence). CDR3 length: 15 residues. V lost 0 bases, J lost 4 bases, and 5 bases stayed unmatched. The CDR3 sequence: CASSLSPQGGYGYTF. In DNA, the CDR3 is TGTGCCAGCAGTTTATCCCCCCAGGGGGGCTATGGCTACACCTTC.

This sequence joins TRBV5-5 and TRBJ1-1, with D possibly being TRBD1 (5 bases). V lost 0 bases and J 10 bases, leaving 22 bases between the germline ends. The CDR3 runs 16 residues. Germline lookup yields CDR1 SGHKS and CDR2 YYEKEE (reference sequence). Here the CDR3 reads CASSLGGLQAQERAFF. The CDR3 DNA follows: TGTGCCAGCAGCTTGGGAGGTCTACAGGCCCAAGAGCGAGCTTTCTTT.

The rearrangement links TRBV10-3 to TRBJ1-4, with 10 bases matching TRBD1. The V gene end was trimmed by 2 bases and the J gene end by 5 bases; junction bases not matched to a gene: 5. Germline V CDR1 and CDR2: ENHRY, SYGVKD. CDR3 size: 16 residues. The CDR3 DNA is TGTGCCATCAGTGAGGGTGGACAGGGGGGCAATGAAAAACTGTTTTTT. The encoded protein is CAISEGGQGGNEKLFF.

V and J are TRBV5-6 and TRBJ2-3, with 8 bases lining up with TRBD1. The V and J ends lost 4 bases and 5 bases, in that order; junction bases with no gene match: 3. The CDR3 length is 13 residues. Germline values: CDR1 SGHDT, CDR2 YYEEEE. CDR3 region: CASSVDRGDTQYF. The CDR3 nucleotides are TGTGCCAGCAGCGTCGACAGGGGAGATACGCAGTATTTT.

CDR3 nucleotides: TGTGCCAGCAGCTCGGGTTCCACCGGGGAGCTGTTTTTT. Translating it yields CASSSGSTGELFF. This chain joins TRBV7-3 and TRBJ2-2; D is undetermined. This CDR3 has 13 residues. V was trimmed by 4 bases and J by 4 bases, leaving 7 bases between them. From germline, CDR1 is SGHTA and CDR2 FQGTGA.

This chain links TRBV29-1 with TRBJ2-3; 11 nucleotides line up with TRBD1. Germline CDR1 reads SQVTM; CDR2 reads ANQGSEA. CDR3 length: 16 amino acids. The V gene end was trimmed by 5 bases and the J gene end by 2 bases; junction bases not matched to a gene: 9. The DNA of the CDR3 is TGCAGCGTTAACTCCCCGGACAGGGGGCTCACAGATACGCAGTATTTT. Translated: CSVNSPDRGLTDTQYF.

This chain uses TRBV15 with TRBJ2-3; perhaps TRBD1 as D (5 bases). There are 14 residues in the CDR3. Trimming left V 0 bases short and J 5 bases short, with 9 bases between. The V gene's germline CDR1 is LNHNV and CDR2 YYDKDF (reference sequence). The CDR3 is CATSRDREQDTQYF. DNA for the CDR3: TGTGCCACCAGCAGAGACAGGGAACAAGATACGCAGTATTTT.

The V call is TRBV4-2, the J call TRBJ2-2; 10 bases match TRBD1. Germline-derived CDR1 and CDR2 are LGHNA and YNFKEQ. The length of the CDR3 is 16 residues. The J segment lost 3 bases and the V segment lost 4 bases, leaving 5 bases of the junction unmatched. The CDR3 bases are TGTGCCAGCAGCCTAGGGACAGGGGCGGACACCGGGGAGCTGTTTTTT. It specifies CASSLGTGADTGELFF.

The chain joins TRBV6-7 to TRBJ1-5; no reliable D call. TRBV6-7 is filed as an ORF, its function uncertain. V lost 7 bases and J lost 0, with 10 bases in between. CDR3 size: 14 residues. This chain's CDR3 is CASKGGNSNQPQHF. The CDR3 region has the DNA TGTGCCAGCAAGGGAGGGAATAGCAATCAGCCCCAGCATTTT.

The chain recombines TRBV6-1 with TRBJ2-7, with D unresolved. V was shortened by 3 bases and J by 7 bases, with 7 bases between the two germline ends. CDR3 size: 11 residues. From germline, CDR1 is MNHNS and CDR2 SASEGT. CDR3 bases: TGTGCCAGCAGTGACCTTAATGAGCAGTACTTC. The encoded protein is CASSDLNEQYF.

The chain employs TRBV4-2 and TRBJ1-3; tentatively, D is TRBD1 (6 bases). The germline V and J ends were trimmed by 3 bases and 1 base, with 7 bases remaining between them. In germline, CDR1 is LGHNA, CDR2 YNFKEQ. This CDR3 has 14 amino acids. CDR3 nucleotides: TGTGCCAGCAGCCAGGACAGATCTGGAAACACCATATATTTT. Translating gives CASSQDRSGNTIYF.

Notes on this clone: Sequence at one end of the junction differs from germline and may be a read error. V and J are TRBV7-7 and TRBJ2-1, with 9 nucleotides matching TRBD2. This CDR3 contains 15 residues. Germline V gene lookup returns CDR1 SSHAT and CDR2 FNYEAQ (reference sequence). The CDR3 is CASSLGVAGVNEQFF. DNA of the CDR3: TGTGCTAGCAGCTTAGGGGTAGCGGGGGTCAATGAGCAGTTCTTC.

This clone was observed a handful of times. The rearrangement joins TRBV5-5 to TRBJ2-7; possible D gene TRBD2, 6 bases. In germline, CDR1 is SGHKS, CDR2 YYEKEE (reference sequence). The CDR3 is 18 residues long. V was trimmed by 4 bases and J by 6 bases, leaving 29 bases between them. The CDR3 reads CASSTLPGLPKFYCEQYF. CDR3 bases: TGTGCCAGCAGCACGCTCCCGGGACTCCCCAAATTTTACTGCGAGCAGTACTTC.

The V and J genes are TRBV28 and TRBJ1-5; D possibly corresponds to TRBD1 (6 bases). Trimming removed 5 bases at V and 7 bases at J, with 15 bases between. This CDR3 spans 14 amino acids. Looked up from germline, CDR1 is MDHEN and CDR2 is SYDVKM. The DNA for the CDR3 is TGTGCCAGCAGTCGAAGACAGGCAGGGCAGCCCCAGCATTTT. It encodes CASSRRQAGQPQHF.

The CDR3 DNA sequence: TGTGCCTGGAGTGTCCCGGGAGGGGACTATGGCTACACCTTC. Its translation is CAWSVPGGDYGYTF. The chain has TRBV30 and TRBJ1-2; TRBD1 might be the D (5 bases). The CDR3 is made up of 14 amino acids. The ends were cut back, 0 bases at V and 3 bases at J, with 11 bases in the middle. Germline CDR1 is GTSNPN and CDR2 is SVGIG (reference sequence).

A few counts support this clone. The CDR3 sequence is CASSSGQGNEQYF. The CDR3 DNA reads as TGCGCCAGCAGCTCCGGACAGGGAAACGAGCAGTACTTC. J is TRBJ2-7 and V is TRBV5-1, with 8 bases fitting TRBD1. CDR3 length: 13 amino acids. J was trimmed by 5 bases and V by 3 bases; bases with no gene match: 4. In germline, CDR1 is SGHRS, CDR2 YFSETQ.